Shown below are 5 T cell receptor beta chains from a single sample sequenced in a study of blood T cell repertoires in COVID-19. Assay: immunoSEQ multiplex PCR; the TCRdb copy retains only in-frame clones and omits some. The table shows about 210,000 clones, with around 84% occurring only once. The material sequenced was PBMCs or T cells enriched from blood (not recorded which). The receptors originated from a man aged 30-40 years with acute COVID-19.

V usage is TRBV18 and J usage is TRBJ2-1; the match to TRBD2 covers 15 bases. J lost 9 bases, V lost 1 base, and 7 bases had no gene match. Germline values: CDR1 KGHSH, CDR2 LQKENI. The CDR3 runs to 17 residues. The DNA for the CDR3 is TGTGCCAGCTCACCACTCGGACTAGCGGGGGGGACCGGTGAGCAGTTCTTC. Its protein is CASSPLGLAGGTGEQFF.

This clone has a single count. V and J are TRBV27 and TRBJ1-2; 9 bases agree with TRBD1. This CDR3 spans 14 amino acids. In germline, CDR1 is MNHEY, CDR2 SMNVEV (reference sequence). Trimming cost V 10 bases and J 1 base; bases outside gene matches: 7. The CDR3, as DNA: TGTGCCACCGGAAGGACAGGGGATAACTATGGCTACACCTTC. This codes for CATGRTGDNYGYTF.

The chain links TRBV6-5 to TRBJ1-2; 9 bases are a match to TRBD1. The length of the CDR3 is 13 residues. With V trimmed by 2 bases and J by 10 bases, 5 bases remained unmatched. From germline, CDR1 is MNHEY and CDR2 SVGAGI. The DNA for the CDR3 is TGTGCCAGCAGTTACCGGGACAGGGCGGTCTACACCTTC. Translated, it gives CASSYRDRAVYTF.

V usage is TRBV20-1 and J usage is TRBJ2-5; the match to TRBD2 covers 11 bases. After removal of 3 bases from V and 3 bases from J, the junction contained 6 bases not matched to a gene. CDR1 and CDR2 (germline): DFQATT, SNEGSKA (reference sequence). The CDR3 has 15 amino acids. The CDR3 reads CSASRVAGGKETQYF. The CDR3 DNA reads TGCAGTGCTAGTCGAGTAGCGGGGGGGAAAGAGACCCAGTACTTC.

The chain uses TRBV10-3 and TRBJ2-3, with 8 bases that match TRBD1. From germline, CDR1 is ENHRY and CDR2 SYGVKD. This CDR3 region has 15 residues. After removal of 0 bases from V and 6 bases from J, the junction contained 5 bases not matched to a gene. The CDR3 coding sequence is TGTGCCATCAGTGAGTCGGATGCAGGGGGCGATACGCAGTATTTT. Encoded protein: CAISESDAGGDTQYF.